Presented here are 26 T cell receptor beta chains from one specimen sequenced in a study of T-cell memory formation after mild COVID-19. TCRdb analysed the 5' RACE reads with MiXCR anew, one entry per CDR3 protein. The sample carries 250,000 or so distinct CDR3 sequences, roughly 18% recorded once. The sample comprised PBMCs or a T cell subset sorted from them (not recorded which). The source is a man between 18 and 29 years old who had mild COVID-19 (a few samples of this study predate the infection). Cell type and time point are not known.

The V and J genes are TRBV4-3 and TRBJ2-1; TRBD2 agrees at 8 bases. Germline assignment: CDR1 LGHNA and CDR2 YSLEER. The CDR3 spans 16 residues. V lost 4 bases to trimming and J lost 8 bases; unmatched junction nucleotides: 13. CDR3 DNA: TGCGCCAGCAGCCGAACTAGCGGAATTTCGGGAGATGAGCAGTTCTTC. Translating gives CASSRTSGISGDEQFF.

This clonotype was detected only a few times. The chain is built from TRBV7-2 and TRBJ1-1; a possible D gene is TRBD1 (5 bases). The V end was cut by 2 bases, the J end by 1 base, with 14 bases between. The CDR3 totals 16 residues. The germline V gene has CDR1 SGHTA and CDR2 FQGNSA. CDR3 sequence reads: CASSLLGLLRNTEAFF. CDR3 nucleotide sequence: TGTGCCAGCAGCTTACTGGGACTCCTGAGGAACACTGAAGCTTTCTTT.

This clonotype showed up just a few times. CDR3 bases: TGCGCCAGCGGTCAGGGGGCCCTCTCCTACGAGCAGTACTTC. Its translation is CASGQGALSYEQYF. The rearrangement links TRBV5-1 to TRBJ2-7, with 8 bases lining up with TRBD1. Germline loops: CDR1 SGHRS, CDR2 YFSETQ. The CDR3 totals 14 residues. V was pared by 7 bases and J by 0 bases, with 6 bases of the junction left unmatched.

This clonotype was seen many times. The chain is built from TRBV7-2 and TRBJ2-3; D not resolved. CDR3 length equals 13 residues. Trimming left V 4 bases short and J 4 bases short, with 9 bases between. CDR1 is SGHTA and CDR2 is FQGNSA in the germline V gene. CDR3 sequence reads: CASSSGPPDTQYF. The CDR3 coding sequence is TGTGCCAGCAGCTCGGGCCCTCCAGATACGCAGTATTTT.

A note on this clonotype: Sequence at one end of the junction differs from germline and may be a read error. The chain has TRBV7-7 and TRBJ2-5; 10 bases are shared with TRBD2. This CDR3 spans 15 amino acids. Germline-derived CDR1 and CDR2 are SSHAT and FNYEAQ (reference sequence). CDR3 sequence (DNA): TGTGCTAGCAGCCCTTCTCCAGCGGGGGGGCGGGCCCAGTACTTC. Its protein is CASSPSPAGGRAQYF. Filled out from reference TRBV7-7 and TRBJ2-5, the complete variable domain reads GAGVSQSPRYKVTKRGQDVTLRCDPISSHATLYWYQQALGQGPEFLTYFNYEAQPDKSGLPSDRFSAERPEGSISTLTIQRTEQRDSAMYRCASSPSPAGGRAQYFGPGTRLLVL.

There are a few counts of this clonotype. The rearrangement links TRBV6-2 or TRBV6-3 to TRBJ1-1; no definite D call. This CDR3 is 13 amino acids long. Trimming pared 6 bases from V and 0 bases from J, leaving 8 bases between. Germline V gives CDR1 MNHEY, CDR2 SVGEGT. This CDR3 reads CASSPAMNTEAFF. The CDR3 DNA sequence: TGTGCCAGCAGCCCTGCTATGAACACTGAAGCTTTCTTT.

This clonotype occurred a few times. This chain connects TRBV3-1 to TRBJ1-4; D may be TRBD1 (5 bases). CDR1 and CDR2 from the germline V gene are LGHDT and YNNKEL (reference sequence). The germline V and J ends were trimmed by 2 bases and 3 bases, with 13 bases remaining between them. This CDR3 contains 16 residues. CDR3 bases: TGTGCCAGCAGCCAACAGAGGGGTGTAGCTAATGAAAAACTGTTTTTT. Translating it yields CASSQQRGVANEKLFF.

In its sample, this clonotype was seen a few times. The chain combines TRBV20-1 with TRBJ2-3; the D is unclear. Looked up from germline, CDR1 is DFQATT and CDR2 is SNEGSKA (reference sequence). CDR3 length equals 14 residues. Trimming cost V 3 bases and J 3 bases, with 13 bases left between them. The CDR3, as DNA: TGCAGTGCTAGTTCTGAGAGCAGGACAGATACGCAGTATTTT. As protein: CSASSESRTDTQYF.

The chain recombines TRBV6-5 with TRBJ2-5; either TRBD1 or TRBD2 may supply D (5 bases each). Trimming shortened V by 6 bases and J by 3 bases, and 11 bases separated the two germline ends. Germline V gene data show CDR1 as MNHEY and CDR2 as SVGAGI. CDR3 length: 13 amino acids. In DNA form, the CDR3 reads TGTGCCAGCAGCGGGACGGACAAAGAGACCCAGTACTTC. Protein: CASSGTDKETQYF.

CDR3 coding DNA: TGCGCCAGCAGCCTAGCCCCGACTAGCGGGAACAAAGAGACCCAGTACTTC. Translation gives CASSLAPTSGNKETQYF. The chain carries TRBV4-3 and TRBJ2-5; 11 positions agree with TRBD2. CDR1 is LGHNA, CDR2 YSLEER, per germline. The CDR3 sequence is 17 residues long. Losses at the gene ends were 4 bases for V and 3 bases for J; bases not matched to a gene: 10.

The rearrangement links TRBV20-1 to TRBJ2-5, with D perhaps TRBD2 (6 bases). The CDR3 length is 14 residues. The germline V and J ends were trimmed by 0 bases and 5 bases, with 13 bases remaining between them. Germline CDR1 is DFQATT and CDR2 is SNEGSKA (reference sequence). CDR3 residues: CSARDPQGGETQYF. DNA for the CDR3: TGCAGTGCTAGAGACCCGCAGGGAGGCGAGACCCAGTACTTC.

The rearrangement uses TRBV27 and TRBJ2-2; no definite D call. The germline CDR1 and CDR2 sequences are MNHEY and SMNVEV (reference sequence). Trimming stripped 6 bases from V and 6 bases from J, with 11 bases between. This CDR3 has 13 amino acids. DNA of the CDR3: TGTGCCAGCAGCTCGCATGGGGCCGGGGAGCTGTTTTTT. As protein: CASSSHGAGELFF.

The chain combines TRBV19 with TRBJ1-1; D perhaps matches TRBD1 (6 bases). Trimming stripped 4 bases from V and 11 bases from J, with 17 bases between. The length of the CDR3 is 13 residues. Per the germline V gene, CDR1 is LNHDA and CDR2 is SQIVND (reference sequence). The CDR3 DNA reads as TGTGCCAGTAGTACCTGGGGGCCCCAGGGGGCTTTCTTT. Translation gives CASSTWGPQGAFF.

The chain carries TRBV6-5 and TRBJ1-4, with 9 bases fitting TRBD1. The V segment lost 8 bases and the J segment 8 bases; nucleotides outside the gene matches: 6. The CDR3 runs to 13 residues. In germline, CDR1 is MNHEY, CDR2 SVGAGI. The CDR3 nucleotides are TGTGCCAGCGGACAGGGGAGGGGCGAAAAACTGTTTTTT. Amino acids: CASGQGRGEKLFF.

The V and J genes are TRBV5-1 and TRBJ2-6; D call uncertain. This CDR3 comprises 19 residues. Trimming removed 0 bases at V and 1 base at J, with 17 bases between. Germline CDR1 SGHRS, CDR2 YFSETQ. CDR3 in amino acids: CASSLASAASTSGANVLTF. DNA for the CDR3: TGCGCCAGCAGCTTGGCCTCGGCCGCTTCCACATCTGGGGCCAACGTCCTGACTTTC.

The rearrangement uses TRBV6-5 and TRBJ1-2, with TRBD1 identical over 8 bases. This CDR3 spans 17 amino acids. V dropped 5 bases and J dropped 7; count of bases not matched to a gene: 18. Germline V gene data show CDR1 as MNHEY and CDR2 as SVGAGI. CDR3 loop: CASSLETGDDPRSGYTF. The CDR3 DNA reads as TGTGCCAGCAGTCTGGAGACAGGGGACGACCCTCGCTCTGGCTACACCTTC.

This clonotype was counted a few times. The chain couples TRBV20-1 to TRBJ2-7, with 9 positions matching TRBD1. The germline gives CDR1 DFQATT, CDR2 SNEGSKA (reference sequence). The CDR3 is made up of 14 amino acids. J was trimmed by 5 bases and V by 3 bases; bases with no gene match: 8. CDR3 amino acids: CSARVGTGTDEQYF. The CDR3 nucleotides are TGCAGTGCTAGGGTAGGGACAGGGACGGACGAGCAGTACTTC.

The chain recombines TRBV7-9 with TRBJ2-1, with 8 positions matching TRBD2. Looked up from germline, CDR1 is SEHNR and CDR2 is FQNEAQ (reference sequence). The CDR3 runs 14 residues. V shed 5 bases, J shed 5 bases, and the junction held 5 bases outside the gene matches. This CDR3 reads CASSPPGGDNEQFF. The DNA for the CDR3 is TGTGCCAGCAGCCCGCCGGGAGGGGACAATGAGCAGTTCTTC.

The V gene is TRBV27, the J gene TRBJ2-7; TRBD1 matches at 7 bases. Unmatched junction bases numbered 5, after V lost 8 bases and J lost 1 base. The CDR3 length is 13 residues. Germline CDR1 MNHEY, CDR2 SMNVEV (reference sequence). The chain's CDR3 is CASGLQGSYEQYV. The CDR3 DNA reads as TGTGCCAGCGGATTACAGGGGTCCTACGAGCAGTACGTC.

This clonotype was seen at least ten times. The J gene is TRBJ2-7, the V gene TRBV21-1. TRBV21-1 corresponds to a pseudogene. The CDR3 totals 11 residues. The CDR3 region has the DNA TGTGCCAGCAGCAAAGGGCACGAGCAGTACGTC. Protein: CASSKGHEQYV.

This clonotype was seen just once. Since no conserved phenylalanine or tryptophan closes the CDR3, a read error is the likely cause. Because the CDR3's place on the DNA is in doubt, the DNA is left out and the CDR3 is given as listed by TCRdb. V gene TRBV5-6 combines with J gene TRBJ1-2. A total of 11 residues make up the CDR3, ends included. Germline V gives CDR1 SGHDT, CDR2 YYEEEE. CDR3 protein: CASSHEGRHTL.

This chain connects TRBV12-3 or TRBV12-4 to TRBJ2-6; D not resolved. This CDR3 is built from 9 residues. The CDR3 nucleotides read TGTCCTGGGGCCAACGTCCTGACTTTC. Its translation is CPGANVLTF.

The chain employs TRBV12-3 or TRBV12-4 and TRBJ2-3; D might be TRBD1 (6 bases). Trimming removed 5 bases at V and 6 bases at J, with 24 bases between. The CDR3 runs to 17 residues. The DNA of the CDR3 is TGTGCCAGCAGTCCCAAGAACCCAGGGGCTGGGCGGGATACGCAGTATTTT. It specifies CASSPKNPGAGRDTQYF.

This clonotype was recorded a few times. The rearrangement uses TRBV29-1 and TRBJ2-3; no reliable D call. Germline loops: CDR1 SQVTM, CDR2 ANQGSEA. This CDR3 is 15 amino acids long. Trimming removed 3 bases from V and 0 bases from J, with 13 bases in between. The CDR3 sequence: CSVDGKAPSTDTQYF. For the CDR3, the DNA is TGCAGCGTTGACGGAAAGGCGCCTAGCACAGATACGCAGTATTTT.

J is TRBJ1-2 and V is TRBV11-2; 10 positions agree with TRBD1. Germline V CDR1 and CDR2: SGHAT, FQNNGV. The CDR3 extends over 14 amino acids. V trimming: 0 bases; J trimming: 6 bases; junction bases outside the gene matches: 1. Here the CDR3 reads CASSLEGTGDGYTF. As DNA, the CDR3 is TGTGCCAGCAGCTTAGAGGGGACAGGGGATGGCTACACCTTC.

The table lists this clonotype with a few counts. The genes are TRBV20-1 and TRBJ2-3; 11 nucleotides match TRBD2. J gave up 5 bases and V 1 base, and 5 bases lay outside the gene matches. The CDR3 covers 15 residues. Per the germline V gene, CDR1 is DFQATT and CDR2 is SNEGSKA (reference sequence). The CDR3 coding sequence is TGCAGTGCTAGAGGTAGCGGGGGGGCCCTAGATACGCAGTATTTT. It encodes CSARGSGGALDTQYF.